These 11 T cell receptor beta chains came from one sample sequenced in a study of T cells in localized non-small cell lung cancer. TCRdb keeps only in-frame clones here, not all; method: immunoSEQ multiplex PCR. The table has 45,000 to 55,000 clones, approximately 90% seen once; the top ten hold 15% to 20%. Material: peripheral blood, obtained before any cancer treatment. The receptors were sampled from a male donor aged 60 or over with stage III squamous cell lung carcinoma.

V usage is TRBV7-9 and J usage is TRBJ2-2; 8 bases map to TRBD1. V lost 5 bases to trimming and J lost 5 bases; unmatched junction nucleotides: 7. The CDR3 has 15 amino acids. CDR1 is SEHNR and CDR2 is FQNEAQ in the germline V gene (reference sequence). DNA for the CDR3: TGTGCCAGCAGCCACGACAGGGGATGGACCGGGGAGCTGTTTTTT. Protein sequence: CASSHDRGWTGELFF. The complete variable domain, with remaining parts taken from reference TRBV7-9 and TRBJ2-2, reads DTGVSQNPRHKITKRGQNVTFRCDPISEHNRLYWYRQTLGQGPEFLTYFQNEAQLEKSRLLSDRFSAERPKGSFSTLEIQRTEQGDSAMYLCASSHDRGWTGELFFGEGSRLTVL.

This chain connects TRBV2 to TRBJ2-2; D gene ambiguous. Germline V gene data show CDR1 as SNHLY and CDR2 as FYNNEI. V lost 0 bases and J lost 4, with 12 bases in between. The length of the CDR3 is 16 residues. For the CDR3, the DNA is TGTGCCAGCAGTGAAGCGGAAGGTCTGGGCACCGGGGAGCTGTTTTTT. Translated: CASSEAEGLGTGELFF.

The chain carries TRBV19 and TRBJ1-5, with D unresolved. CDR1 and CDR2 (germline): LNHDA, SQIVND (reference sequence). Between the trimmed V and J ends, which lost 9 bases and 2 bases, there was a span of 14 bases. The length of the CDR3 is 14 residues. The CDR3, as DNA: TGTGCCAGCACACGGGGTTTAGGCAATCAGCCCCAGCATTTT. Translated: CASTRGLGNQPQHF.

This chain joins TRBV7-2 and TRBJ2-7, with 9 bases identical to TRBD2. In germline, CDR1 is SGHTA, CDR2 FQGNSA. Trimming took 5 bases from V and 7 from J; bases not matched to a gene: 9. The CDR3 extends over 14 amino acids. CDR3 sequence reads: CASSTLAGVAEQYF. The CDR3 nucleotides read TGTGCCAGCAGCACATTAGCGGGAGTAGCTGAGCAGTACTTC.

The CDR3 region has the DNA TGTGCCAGCACCTCGGCAACGAGCAATCAGCCCCAGCATTTT. It yields the protein CASTSATSNQPQHF. The chain carries TRBV5-6 and TRBJ1-5; D is ambiguous. This CDR3 has 14 residues. Per the germline V gene, CDR1 is SGHDT and CDR2 is YYEEEE. V was clipped by 6 bases and J by 1 base, with 11 bases between them.

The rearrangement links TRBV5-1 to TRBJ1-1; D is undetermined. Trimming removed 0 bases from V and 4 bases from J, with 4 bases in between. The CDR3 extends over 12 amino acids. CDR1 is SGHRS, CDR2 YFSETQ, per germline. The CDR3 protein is CASSLVTTEAFF. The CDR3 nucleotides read TGCGCCAGCAGCTTGGTAACCACTGAAGCTTTCTTT. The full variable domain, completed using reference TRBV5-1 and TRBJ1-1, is KAGVTQTPRYLIKTRGQQVTLSCSPISGHRSVSWYQQTPGQGLQFLFEYFSETQRNKGNFPGRFSGRQFSNSRSEMNVSTLELGDSALYLCASSLVTTEAFFGQGTRLTVV.

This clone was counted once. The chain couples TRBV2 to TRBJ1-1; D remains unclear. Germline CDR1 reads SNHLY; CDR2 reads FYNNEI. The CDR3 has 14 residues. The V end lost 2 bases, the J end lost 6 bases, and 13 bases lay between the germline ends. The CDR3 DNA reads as TGTGCCAGCAGTGAATCCAAGGTTCACCCTGAAGCTTTCTTT. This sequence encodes CASSESKVHPEAFF.

The CDR3 sequence: CASVKGTSETQYF. The CDR3 DNA reads TGTGCCAGCGTCAAAGGGACATCTGAGACCCAGTACTTC. The rearrangement joins TRBV5-6 to TRBJ2-5, with a tentative D call TRBD1 (6 bases). The CDR3 totals 13 residues. V was clipped by 7 bases and J by 5 bases, with 15 bases between them. CDR1 is SGHDT and CDR2 is YYEEEE in the germline V gene.

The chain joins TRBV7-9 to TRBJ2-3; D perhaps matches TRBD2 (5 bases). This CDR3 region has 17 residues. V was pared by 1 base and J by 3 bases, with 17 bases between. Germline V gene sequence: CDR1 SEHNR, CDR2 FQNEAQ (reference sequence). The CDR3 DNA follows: TGTGCCAGCAGCTTAGTTTCATTCGAGGGTAGGACAGATACGCAGTATTTT. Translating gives CASSLVSFEGRTDTQYF.

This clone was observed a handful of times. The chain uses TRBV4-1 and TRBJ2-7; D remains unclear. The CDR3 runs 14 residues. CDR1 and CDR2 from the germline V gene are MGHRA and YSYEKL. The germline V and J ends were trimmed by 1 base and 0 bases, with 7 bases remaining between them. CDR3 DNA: TGCGCCAGCAGCCAAGCTACTTACTCCTACGAGCAGTACTTC. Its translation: CASSQATYSYEQYF.

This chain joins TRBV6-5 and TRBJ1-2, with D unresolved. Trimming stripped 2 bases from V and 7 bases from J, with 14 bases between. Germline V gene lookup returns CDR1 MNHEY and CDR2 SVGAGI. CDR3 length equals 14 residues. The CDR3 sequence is CASSYTPGTSGYTF. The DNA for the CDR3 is TGTGCCAGCAGTTACACTCCTGGTACGTCTGGCTACACCTTC.